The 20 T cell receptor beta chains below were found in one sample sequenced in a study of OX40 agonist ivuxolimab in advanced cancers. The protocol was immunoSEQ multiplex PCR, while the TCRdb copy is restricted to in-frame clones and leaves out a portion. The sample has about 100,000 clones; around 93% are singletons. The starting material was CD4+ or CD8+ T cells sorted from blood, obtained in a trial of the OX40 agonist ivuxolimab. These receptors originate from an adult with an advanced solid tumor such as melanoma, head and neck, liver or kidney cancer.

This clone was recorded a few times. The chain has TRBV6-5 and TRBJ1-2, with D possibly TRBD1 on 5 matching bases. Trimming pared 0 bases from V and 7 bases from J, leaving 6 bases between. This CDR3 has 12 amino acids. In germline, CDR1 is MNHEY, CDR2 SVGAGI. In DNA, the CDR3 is TGTGCCAGCAGTTACTCGGGGGTTGGCTACACCTTC. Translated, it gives CASSYSGVGYTF.

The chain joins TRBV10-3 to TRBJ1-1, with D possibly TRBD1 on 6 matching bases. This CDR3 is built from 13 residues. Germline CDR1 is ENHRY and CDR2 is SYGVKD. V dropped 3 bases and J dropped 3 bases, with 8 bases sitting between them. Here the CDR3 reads CAISERQDTEAFF. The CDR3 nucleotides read TGTGCCATCAGTGAAAGACAGGACACTGAAGCTTTCTTT.

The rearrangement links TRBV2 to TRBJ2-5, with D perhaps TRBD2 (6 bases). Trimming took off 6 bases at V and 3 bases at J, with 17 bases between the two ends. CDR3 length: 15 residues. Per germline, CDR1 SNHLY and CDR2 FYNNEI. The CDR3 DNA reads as TGTGCCAGCAGGGCTCCCTCCCAGCGGGAAGAGACCCAGTACTTC. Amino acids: CASRAPSQREETQYF.

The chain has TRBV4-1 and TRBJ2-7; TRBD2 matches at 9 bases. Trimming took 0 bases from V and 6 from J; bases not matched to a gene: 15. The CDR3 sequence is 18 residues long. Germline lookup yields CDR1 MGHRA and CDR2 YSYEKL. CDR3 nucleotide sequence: TGCGCCAGCAGCCAAGATTGGAGTAGCGGGAGTGGTCGAAGCGAGCAGTACTTC. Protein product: CASSQDWSSGSGRSEQYF.

The CDR3 loop reads CASSITGTVYNEQFF. The CDR3 DNA sequence: TGTGCCAGTAGTATCACCGGGACAGTTTACAATGAGCAGTTCTTC. This chain joins TRBV19 and TRBJ2-1; 7 nucleotides align to TRBD1. This CDR3 spans 15 amino acids. V lost 3 bases and J lost 4; bases outside the gene matches: 6. Germline CDR1 is LNHDA and CDR2 is SQIVND (reference sequence).

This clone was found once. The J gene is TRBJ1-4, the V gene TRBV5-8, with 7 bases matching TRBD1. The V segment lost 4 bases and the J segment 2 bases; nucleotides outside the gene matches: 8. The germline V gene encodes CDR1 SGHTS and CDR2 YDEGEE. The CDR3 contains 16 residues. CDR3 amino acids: CASSQGEGLTNEKLFF. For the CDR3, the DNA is TGTGCCAGCAGCCAGGGGGAGGGCCTTACTAATGAAAAACTGTTTTTT.

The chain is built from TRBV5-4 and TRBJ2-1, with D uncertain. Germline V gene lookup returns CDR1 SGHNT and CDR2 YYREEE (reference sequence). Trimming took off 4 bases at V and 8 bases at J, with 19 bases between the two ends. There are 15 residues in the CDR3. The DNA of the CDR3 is TGTGCCAGCAGCCCTGGCGACCAACTCGTGGATGAGCAGTTCTTC. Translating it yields CASSPGDQLVDEQFF. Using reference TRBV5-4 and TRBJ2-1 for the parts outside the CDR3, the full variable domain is ETGVTQSPTHLIKTRGQQVTLRCSSQSGHNTVSWYQQALGQGPQFIFQYYREEENGRGNFPPRFSGLQFPNYSSELNVNALELDDSALYLCASSPGDQLVDEQFFGPGTRLTVL.

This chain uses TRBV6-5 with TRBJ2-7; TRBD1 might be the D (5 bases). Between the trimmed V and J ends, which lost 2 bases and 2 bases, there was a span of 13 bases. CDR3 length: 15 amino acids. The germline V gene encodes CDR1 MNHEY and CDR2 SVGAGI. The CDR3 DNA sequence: TGTGCCAGCAGTTACGGGGCGTCCCCAACCTACGAGCAGTACTTC. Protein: CASSYGASPTYEQYF.

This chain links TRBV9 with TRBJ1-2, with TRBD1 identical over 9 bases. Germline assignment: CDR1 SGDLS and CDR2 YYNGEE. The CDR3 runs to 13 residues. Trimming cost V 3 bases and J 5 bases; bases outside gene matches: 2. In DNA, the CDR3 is TGTGCCAGCAGCGAGGGACAGGGATATGGCTACACCTTC. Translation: CASSEGQGYGYTF.

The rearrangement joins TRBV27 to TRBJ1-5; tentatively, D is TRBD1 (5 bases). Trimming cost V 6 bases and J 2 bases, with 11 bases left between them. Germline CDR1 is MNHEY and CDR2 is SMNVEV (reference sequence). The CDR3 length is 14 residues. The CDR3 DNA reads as TGTGCCAGCAGGAGGGGTGATGGCAATCAGCCCCAGCATTTT. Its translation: CASRRGDGNQPQHF.

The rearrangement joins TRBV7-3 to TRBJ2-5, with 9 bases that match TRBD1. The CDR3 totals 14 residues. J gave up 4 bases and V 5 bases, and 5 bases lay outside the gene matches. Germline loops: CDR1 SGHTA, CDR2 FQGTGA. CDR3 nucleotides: TGTGCCAGCAGCCCAACAGGGGGCGGAGAGACCCAGTACTTC. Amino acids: CASSPTGGGETQYF.

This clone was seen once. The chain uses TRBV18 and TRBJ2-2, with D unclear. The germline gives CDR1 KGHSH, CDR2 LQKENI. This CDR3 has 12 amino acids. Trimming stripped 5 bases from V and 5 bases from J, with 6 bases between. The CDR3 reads CASSASTGELFF. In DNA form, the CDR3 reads TGTGCCAGCTCAGCCTCAACCGGGGAGCTGTTTTTT.

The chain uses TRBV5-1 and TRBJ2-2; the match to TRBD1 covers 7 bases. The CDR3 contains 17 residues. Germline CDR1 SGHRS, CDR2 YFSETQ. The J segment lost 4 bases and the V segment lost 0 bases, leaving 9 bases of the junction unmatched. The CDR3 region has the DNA TGCGCCAGCAGCTTGGGGGACAGTCTCTACTCCACCGGGGAGCTGTTTTTT. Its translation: CASSLGDSLYSTGELFF.

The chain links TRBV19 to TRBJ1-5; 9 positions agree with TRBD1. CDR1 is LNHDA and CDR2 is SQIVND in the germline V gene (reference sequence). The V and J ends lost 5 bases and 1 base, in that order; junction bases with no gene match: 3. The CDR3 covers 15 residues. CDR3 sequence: CASSADRGSNQPQHF. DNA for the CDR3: TGTGCCAGTAGTGCGGACAGGGGAAGCAATCAGCCCCAGCATTTT.

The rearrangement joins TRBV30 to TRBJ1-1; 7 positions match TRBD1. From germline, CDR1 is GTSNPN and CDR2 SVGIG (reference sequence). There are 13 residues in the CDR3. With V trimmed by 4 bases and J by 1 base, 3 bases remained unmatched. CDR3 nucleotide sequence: TGTGCCTGGACTCGGACAGGGAACACTGAAGCTTTCTTT. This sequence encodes CAWTRTGNTEAFF.

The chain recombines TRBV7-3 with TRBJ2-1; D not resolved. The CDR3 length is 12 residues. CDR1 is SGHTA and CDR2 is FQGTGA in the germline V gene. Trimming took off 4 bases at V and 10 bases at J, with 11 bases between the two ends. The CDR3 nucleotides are TGTGCCAGCAGCTCCAAGTCCGGGGAGCAGTTCTTC. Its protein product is CASSSKSGEQFF.

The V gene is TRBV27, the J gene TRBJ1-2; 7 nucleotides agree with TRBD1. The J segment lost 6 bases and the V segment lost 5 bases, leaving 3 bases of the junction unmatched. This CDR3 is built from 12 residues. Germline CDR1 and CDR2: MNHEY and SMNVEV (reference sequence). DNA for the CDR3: TGTGCCAGCAGTCCTGGGACAGATGGCTACACCTTC. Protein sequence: CASSPGTDGYTF.

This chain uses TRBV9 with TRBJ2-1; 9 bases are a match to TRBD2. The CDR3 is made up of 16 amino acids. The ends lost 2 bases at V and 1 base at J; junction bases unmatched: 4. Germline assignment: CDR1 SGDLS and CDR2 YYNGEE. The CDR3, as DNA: TGTGCCAGCAGCGTCGAACTAGCGGGTTCCTACAATGAGCAGTTCTTC. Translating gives CASSVELAGSYNEQFF.

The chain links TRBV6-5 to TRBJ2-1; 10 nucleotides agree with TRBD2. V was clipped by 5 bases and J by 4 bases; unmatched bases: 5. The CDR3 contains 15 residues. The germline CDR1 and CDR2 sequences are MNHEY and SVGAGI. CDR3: CASSASGRDYNEQFF. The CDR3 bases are TGTGCCAGCAGTGCCAGCGGGAGGGATTACAATGAGCAGTTCTTC.

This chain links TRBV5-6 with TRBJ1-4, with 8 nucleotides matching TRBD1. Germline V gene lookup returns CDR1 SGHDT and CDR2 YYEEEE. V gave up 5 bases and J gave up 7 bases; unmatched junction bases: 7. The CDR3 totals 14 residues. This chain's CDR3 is CASSWQGAREKLFF. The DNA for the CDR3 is TGTGCCAGCAGTTGGCAGGGGGCTCGTGAAAAACTGTTTTTT.